The 15 T cell receptor beta chains reported below all come from one sample, sequenced in a study of neoadjuvant anti-PD-1 for oral cavity cancer (dated by TCRdb to the early 2020s). Reading the label with the study, this specimen's time point is: after neoadjuvant nivolumab, at surgical resection. Library preparation was by the immunoSEQ multiplex PCR assay. TCRdb mirrors the immuneACCESS table, restricted to in-frame sequences. Some clones are absent from its copies; in checked studies, under half trace to an unresolved V gene, and the reason for the others is unknown. Present in this sample are tens of thousands of clones, about 36% of which were seen just once. The ten largest clones take up roughly 15% of the sample. The starting material was tumor tissue, obtained after nivolumab (anti-PD-1) treatment. These receptors came from a person aged 35-79 years with oral cavity squamous cell carcinoma.

This clone is a singleton in its sample. The rearrangement links TRBV28 to TRBJ2-7; 8 nucleotides align to TRBD1. J was trimmed by 3 bases and V by 6 bases; bases with no gene match: 7. This CDR3 is built from 14 residues. The germline V gene encodes CDR1 MDHEN and CDR2 SYDVKM. The CDR3 DNA reads as TGTGCCAGCAGGTACCGGGACAGGATCTACGAGCAGTACTTC. It yields the protein CASRYRDRIYEQYF. Looking up the rest from reference TRBV28 and TRBJ2-7 gives the full variable domain: DVKVTQSSRYLVKRTGEKVFLECVQDMDHENMFWYRQDPGLGLRLIYFSYDVKMKEKGDIPEGYSVSREKKERFSLILESASTNQTSMYLCASRYRDRIYEQYFGPGTRLTVT.

The chain uses TRBV28 and TRBJ1-5; D unresolved. The germline V and J ends were trimmed by 6 bases and 5 bases, with 14 bases remaining between them. Germline V CDR1 and CDR2: MDHEN, SYDVKM. The CDR3 sequence is 14 residues long. The CDR3 here is CASSPSIYHQPQHF. In nucleotides, the CDR3 is TGTGCCAGCAGCCCCAGCATCTATCATCAGCCCCAGCATTTT.

This rearrangement joins TRBV18 to TRBJ2-1, with TRBD1 identical over 7 bases. V was clipped by 5 bases and J by 2 bases; unmatched bases: 6. The CDR3 consists of 15 residues. The germline CDR1 and CDR2 sequences are KGHSH and LQKENI. The DNA for the CDR3 is TGTGCCAGCTCATCTCCCGGGACAGCCTACAATGAGCAGTTCTTC. Translating gives CASSSPGTAYNEQFF.

In this sample, this clone turned up a few times. The CDR3 loop reads CASSPGNTNEKLFF. The CDR3 DNA follows: TGTGCCAGCTCACCGGGGAATACTAATGAAAAACTGTTTTTT. The V call is TRBV18, the J call TRBJ1-4; no reliable D call. This CDR3 has 14 amino acids. Germline loops: CDR1 KGHSH, CDR2 LQKENI. Trimming cost V 3 bases and J 2 bases, with 7 bases left between them.

The V and J genes are TRBV9 and TRBJ1-1; D is perhaps TRBD1 (6 bases). CDR1 and CDR2 (germline): SGDLS, YYNGEE. This CDR3 is 13 amino acids long. V lost 0 bases to trimming and J lost 4 bases, with 7 bases between them. The CDR3 reads CASSVAGATEAFF. CDR3 DNA: TGTGCCAGCAGCGTAGCAGGGGCCACTGAAGCTTTCTTT.

The CDR3 DNA sequence: TGTGCCAGCTCACCACCGACTAGCGGGTACAATGAGCAGTTCTTC. Translating gives CASSPPTSGYNEQFF. The V and J genes are TRBV18 and TRBJ2-1, with 10 nucleotides matching TRBD2. CDR1 is KGHSH and CDR2 is LQKENI in the germline V gene. After removal of 0 bases from V and 4 bases from J, the junction contained 0 bases not matched to a gene. The CDR3 totals 15 residues.

This clone has only a few counts. This chain uses TRBV18 with TRBJ2-7; TRBD1 matches at 7 bases. V trimming: 2 bases; J trimming: 3 bases; junction bases outside the gene matches: 1. This CDR3 contains 13 residues. Germline values: CDR1 KGHSH, CDR2 LQKENI. CDR3 in amino acids: CASSPRDSYEQYF. The CDR3 DNA follows: TGTGCCAGCTCACCAAGGGACAGCTACGAGCAGTACTTC.

This clone was counted between two and nine times. The CDR3 DNA reads TGTGCCAGCAGCAATTACGAGCAGTACTTC. It codes for CASSNYEQYF. The chain links TRBV21-1 to TRBJ2-7. TRBV21-1 is assigned pseudogene status. The CDR3 totals 10 residues.

This clone occurred many times. The chain combines TRBV5-1 with TRBJ2-5; D remains ambiguous. Trimming removed 4 bases from V and 1 base from J, with 8 bases in between. Germline CDR1 and CDR2: SGHRS and YFSETQ. This CDR3 is 13 amino acids long. The CDR3 is CASSQTGQETQYF. The CDR3 bases are TGCGCCAGCAGCCAAACGGGCCAAGAGACCCAGTACTTC.

As concerns this clone: This may come from a read error, since a much larger clone is one base off. The chain has TRBV5-5 and TRBJ1-2; no reliable D call. This CDR3 has 14 amino acids. Germline loops: CDR1 SGHKS, CDR2 YYEKEE (reference sequence). In DNA, the CDR3 is TGCGCCAGCAGCCAAGATCGTTTGACGGGTGGCTACACCTTC. Protein sequence: CASSQDRLTGGYTF.

In this sample, this clone turned up once. J is TRBJ2-7 and V is TRBV6-5; D remains ambiguous. From germline, CDR1 is MNHEY and CDR2 SVGAGI. The CDR3 totals 11 residues. Trimming cost V 5 bases and J 1 base, with 3 bases left between them. CDR3 bases: TGTGCCAGCAGTAATTCCTACGAGCAGTACTTC. Protein: CASSNSYEQYF.

This clone has more than one count but fewer than ten. The genes are TRBV5-1 and TRBJ1-2; D might be TRBD1 (6 bases). The V and J ends lost 4 bases and 7 bases respectively, with 14 bases between them. Germline assignment: CDR1 SGHRS and CDR2 YFSETQ. The CDR3 totals 13 residues. The CDR3, as DNA: TGCGCCAGCAGCCTGATACAGGGCTTTGGCTACACCTTC. It specifies CASSLIQGFGYTF.

This clone was observed a few times. Here the CDR3 reads CASSTGLPYNQPQHF. CDR3 nucleotides: TGTGCCAGCAGCACTGGACTCCCGTACAATCAGCCCCAGCATTTT. The genes are TRBV11-2 and TRBJ1-5, with unresolved D. With 5 bases removed from V and 3 bases from J, the gap between germline ends came to 14 bases. The CDR3 has 15 amino acids. Germline V gene lookup returns CDR1 SGHAT and CDR2 FQNNGV.

The V and J genes are TRBV9 and TRBJ1-2, with 7 bases matching TRBD1. Germline trimming cut 4 bases from V and 5 bases from J; bases unmatched to any gene: 5. This CDR3 has 13 amino acids. The germline gives CDR1 SGDLS, CDR2 YYNGEE. This CDR3 reads CASSKGQTYGYTF. Written as DNA, the CDR3 is TGTGCCAGCAGCAAGGGACAGACTTATGGCTACACCTTC.

The sample holds a few counts of this clone. The genes are TRBV7-3 and TRBJ2-1, with a weak D call TRBD2 (5 bases). V lost 2 bases and J lost 9, with 11 bases in between. From germline, CDR1 is SGHTA and CDR2 FQGTGA. This CDR3 has 13 residues. DNA of the CDR3: TGTGCCAGCAGCTTACCACCTGCGGGTGAGCAGTTCTTC. Its protein product is CASSLPPAGEQFF.